The rows below give T cell receptor beta chains drawn from one sample of a study of control samples from healthy donors and cancer patients. Repertoires were generated with immunoSEQ multiplex PCR, while TCRdb's copy carries only in-frame clones and drops some. The data hold tens of thousands of clones, with 90% to 95% observed a single time. The sequenced material came from blood. The receptors derive from a young man in good health. Both conserved end residues are part of each CDR3. The D gene is left open where the match is weak. Not every row has a clone size; where given, it reads once, few, many or a size class.

>-|-|16|TRBJ2-1|TRBV7-9
CASSLGVWSSYNEQFF
TGTGCCAGCAGCTTAGGAGTATGGAGCTCCTACAATGAGCAGTTCTTC
>-|-|16|TRBJ2-1|TRBV28
CASSPTLAWGYNEQFF
TGTGCCAGCAGTCCAACCTTAGCTTGGGGATACAATGAGCAGTTCTTC
>-|-|15|TRBJ2-1|TRBV11-3
CASSRLGASYNEQFF
TGTGCCAGCAGCCGATTGGGCGCCTCCTACAATGAGCAGTTCTTC
>-|TRBD1|15|TRBJ2-5|TRBV25-1
CASSEYWTGGETQYF
TGTGCCAGCAGTGAATATTGGACAGGGGGAGAGACCCAGTACTTC
>-|-|12|TRBJ1-2|TRBV5-1
CASSLGDYGYTF
TGCGCCAGCAGCTTGGGTGACTATGGCTACACCTTC
>-|TRBD1|13|TRBJ2-7|TRBV6-5
CASKDRVTYEQYF
TGTGCCAGCAAGGACAGGGTTACCTACGAGCAGTACTTC
>-|-|12|TRBJ2-7|TRBV29-1
CSADSPSGEQYF
TGCAGCGCGGACTCCCCAAGTGGCGAGCAGTACTTC
>-|TRBD2|17|TRBJ2-1|TRBV7-6
CASSATTSGNSYNEQFF
TGTGCCAGCAGCGCAACCACCAGCGGGAACTCCTACAATGAGCAGTTCTTC
>-|TRBD1|17|TRBJ2-7|TRBV2
CASRDRDRGVSIYEQYF
TGTGCCAGCAGAGACCGGGACAGGGGTGTCTCTATTTACGAGCAGTACTTC
>-|TRBD2|15|TRBJ2-1|TRBV7-2
CASSKGTSGNNEQFF
TGTGCCAGCAGCAAAGGGACTAGCGGAAACAATGAGCAGTTCTTC
>-|TRBD1|14|TRBJ1-6|TRBV19
CASSRDRGLSPLHF
TGTGCCAGTAGTAGGGACAGGGGTTTATCACCCCTCCACTTT
>-|-|13|TRBJ2-3|TRBV14
CASSQSHTDTQYF
TGTGCCAGCAGCCAATCCCACACAGATACGCAGTATTTT
>-|-|14|TRBJ1-2|TRBV7-9
CASSGARLNYGYTF
TGTGCCAGCAGCGGAGCCAGACTGAACTATGGCTACACCTTC
>-|TRBD2|16|TRBJ2-1|TRBV7-3
CASSLTVRLADNEQFF
TGTGCCAGCAGCTTAACCGTAAGACTAGCGGATAATGAGCAGTTCTTC
>-|TRBD1|15|TRBJ1-6|TRBV9
CASSSGQGMNSPLHF
TGTGCCAGCAGCTCCGGACAGGGGATGAATTCACCCCTCCACTTT
>-|TRBD1|14|TRBJ1-2|TRBV10-3
CAIRNRQGTGGYTF
TGTGCCATCAGAAACCGACAGGGTACGGGTGGCTACACCTTC
>-|TRBD2|16|TRBJ2-7|TRBV7-2
CASSPGGTSGTYEQYF
TGTGCCAGCAGCCCCGGCGGGACTAGCGGCACCTACGAGCAGTACTTC
>-|-|14|TRBJ2-7|TRBV28
CASSQGQGPYEQYF
TGTGCCAGCAGCCAGGGACAAGGGCCCTACGAGCAGTACTTC
>-|-|12|TRBJ2-3|TRBV19
CASSTRADTQYF
TGTGCCAGTAGTACCAGGGCAGATACGCAGTATTTT
>-|TRBD2|14|TRBJ2-1|TRBV7-9
CASSVTSGRNEQFF
TGTGCCAGCAGCGTTACTAGCGGGAGAAATGAGCAGTTCTTC
>-|TRBD1|14|TRBJ2-3|TRBV6-5
CASREGQGPDTQYF
TGTGCCAGCAGGGAGGGACAGGGGCCAGATACGCAGTATTTT
>-|-|13|TRBJ1-4|TRBV7-9
CASTGTSNEKLFF
TGTGCCAGCACCGGGACATCAAATGAAAAACTGTTTTTT
>-|TRBD1|13|TRBJ1-2|TRBV19
CASSPGQGYGYTF
TGTGCCAGTAGCCCGGGACAGGGCTATGGCTACACCTTC
>-|-|13|TRBJ2-7|TRBV11-1
CASSPGPSYEQYF
TGTGCCAGCAGCCCAGGGCCTTCCTACGAGCAGTACTTC
>-|TRBD2|16|TRBJ2-2|TRBV5-6
CASSLAGAGGTGELFF
TGTGCCAGCAGCTTGGCCGGTGCGGGGGGGACCGGGGAGCTGTTTTTT
>-|-|11|TRBJ1-5|TRBV6-5
CASRRGQPQHF
TGTGCCAGCAGAAGGGGTCAGCCCCAGCATTTT
>once|-|18|TRBJ2-3|TRBV7-2
CASSLDPFRPAGTDTQYF
TGTGCCAGCAGCTTAGACCCTTTTCGGCCCGCTGGCACAGATACGCAGTATTTT
>-|-|15|TRBJ1-6|TRBV6-5
CASSPMSSYNSPLHF
TGTGCCAGCAGTCCCATGAGCTCCTATAATTCACCCCTCCACTTT
>-|-|15|TRBJ1-5|TRBV18
CASSPRGEGHQPQHF
TGTGCCAGCTCACCACGAGGGGAGGGCCATCAGCCCCAGCATTTT
>-|-|22|TRBJ2-2|TRBV12-2
CASRLALPSGRLAGRDTGELFF
TGTGCAAGTCGCTTAGCCCTCCCTTCGGGGAGATTAGCGGGCAGGGACACCGGGGAGCTGTTTTTT
>-|TRBD1|13|TRBJ1-6|TRBV5-1
CASRDSYNSPLHF
TGCGCCAGCCGGGACAGTTATAATTCACCCCTCCACTTT
>-|-|16|TRBJ1-4|TRBV19
CASSIDGAAGREKLFF
TGTGCCAGTAGTATAGATGGTGCCGCGGGGCGAGAAAAACTGTTTTTT
>-|-|16|TRBJ1-2|TRBV27
CASRDMGEPDNYGYTF
TGTGCCAGCAGAGATATGGGGGAACCGGACAACTATGGCTACACCTTC
>-|TRBD2|14|TRBJ2-1|TRBV12-5
CASAWGLALREQFF
TGTGCTAGTGCCTGGGGACTAGCTCTCCGCGAGCAGTTCTTC
>-|TRBD2|13|TRBJ2-2|TRBV9
CASSGTNTGELFF
TGTGCCAGTAGCGGGACCAACACCGGGGAGCTGTTTTTT
>-|TRBD2|16|TRBJ2-7|TRBV4-1
CASSQETGTSDGEQYF
TGCGCCAGCAGCCAAGAGACCGGGACTAGCGATGGCGAGCAGTACTTC